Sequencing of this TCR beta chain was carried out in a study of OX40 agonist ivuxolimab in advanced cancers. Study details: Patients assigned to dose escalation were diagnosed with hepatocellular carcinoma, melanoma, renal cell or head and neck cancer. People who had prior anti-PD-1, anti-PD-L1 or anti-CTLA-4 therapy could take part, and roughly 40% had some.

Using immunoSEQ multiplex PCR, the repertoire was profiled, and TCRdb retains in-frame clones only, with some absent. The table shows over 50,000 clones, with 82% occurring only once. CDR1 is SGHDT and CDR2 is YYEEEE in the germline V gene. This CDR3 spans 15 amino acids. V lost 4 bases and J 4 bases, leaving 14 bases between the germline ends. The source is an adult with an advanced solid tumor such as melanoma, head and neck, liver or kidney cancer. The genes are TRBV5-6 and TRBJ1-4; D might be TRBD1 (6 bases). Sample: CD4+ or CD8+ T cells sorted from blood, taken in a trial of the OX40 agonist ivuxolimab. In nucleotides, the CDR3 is TGTGCCAGCAGCCTGAGGGGGAGCGTTAATGAAAAACTGTTTTTT. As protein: CASSLRGSVNEKLFF. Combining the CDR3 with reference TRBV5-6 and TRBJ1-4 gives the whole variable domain DAGVTQSPTHLIKTRGQQVTLRCSPKSGHDTVSWYQQALGQGPQFIFQYYEEEERQRGNFPDRFSGHQFPNYSSELNVNALLLGDSALYLCASSLRGSVNEKLFFGSGTQLSVL.